The 9 T cell receptor beta chains below all came from one sample that was sequenced in a study of blood T cells in healthy people across ages. A J-beta primer mix and a sample-barcoded 5' primer were used in a second PCR of roughly 7 to 12 cycles. TCRdb fed the 5' RACE reads into MiXCR, producing one record per CDR3 protein. The sample yields 800,000 to 950,000 distinct CDR3 sequences, almost 30% seen once. The data also belong to a second study, concerning T cells of mothers and their children.

The sample taken for sequencing was blood. The source of these receptors is a woman between 40 and 50 years old in good health.

The chain carries TRBV29-1 and TRBJ1-4; 7 bases are a match to TRBD1. The CDR3 runs to 13 residues. In germline, CDR1 is SQVTM, CDR2 ANQGSEA. Trimming removed 0 bases from V and 13 bases from J; junction bases left unmatched: 8. DNA for the CDR3: TGCAGCGTTGAAGAGGGGACCGGGACAGTACTGTTTTTT. Its protein product is CSVEEGTGTVLFF.

This clonotype was recorded many times. Here the CDR3 DNA reads TGTGCCAGCAGTGACAGCTCCTACAATGAGCAGTTCTTC. It codes for CASSDSSYNEQFF. V is TRBV18 and J is TRBJ2-1, with D possibly matching TRBD1 (5 bases). Germline V lookup: CDR1 KGHSH, CDR2 LQKENI. The CDR3 totals 13 residues. Trimming removed 8 bases from V and 0 bases from J, with 8 bases in between. Full variable domain (outside the CDR3, taken from reference TRBV18 and TRBJ2-1): NAGVMQNPRHLVRRRGQEARLRCSPMKGHSHVYWYRQLPEEGLKFMVYLQKENIIDESGMPKERFSAEFPKEGPSILRIQQVVRGDSAAYFCASSDSSYNEQFFGPGTRLTVL.

The chain carries TRBV7-2 and TRBJ2-2; 12 bases line up with TRBD2. CDR3 length: 16 amino acids. Germline assignment: CDR1 SGHTA and CDR2 FQGNSA. The trim removed 3 bases at V and 4 bases at J, leaving 3 bases unmatched. For the CDR3, the DNA is TGTGCCAGCAGCTTTCGACTAGCGGGGGCCACCGGGGAGCTGTTTTTT. This sequence encodes CASSFRLAGATGELFF.

This rearrangement joins TRBV4-2 to TRBJ2-4, with 9 positions matching TRBD1. The CDR3 length is 21 residues. Germline values: CDR1 LGHNA, CDR2 YNFKEQ. Unmatched junction bases numbered 19, after V lost 4 bases and J lost 0 bases. Here the CDR3 DNA reads TGTGCCAGCAGCCTATCAAATTCTCCGGACAGGGGCCACTTAGCCAAAAACATTCAGTACTTC. Translation: CASSLSNSPDRGHLAKNIQYF.

This clonotype was picked up a small number of times. The rearrangement uses TRBV4-2 and TRBJ1-2; no reliable D call. There are 16 residues in the CDR3. V lost 0 bases, J lost 5 bases, and 16 bases lay in between. In germline, CDR1 is LGHNA, CDR2 YNFKEQ. In DNA form, the CDR3 reads TGTGCCAGCAGCCAAGATTGGCGGGCTAGGGATTATGGCTACACCTTC. This translates into CASSQDWRARDYGYTF.

A remark on this clonotype: A much larger clonotype is one base distant, so this may be a read error. The J gene is TRBJ2-7, the V gene TRBV29-1, with D possibly being TRBD1 or TRBD2 (5 bases each). The CDR3 has 12 residues. Germline CDR1 is SQVTM and CDR2 is ANQGSEA. Here the CDR3 reads CSVEGETYERYF. The CDR3 nucleotides read TGCAGCGTTGAGGGGGAGACCTACGAGCGGTACTTC.

The chain joins TRBV19 to TRBJ2-1; TRBD1 is a possible D gene (6 bases). Per the germline V gene, CDR1 is LNHDA and CDR2 is SQIVND (reference sequence). V shed 7 bases and J shed 4 bases, with 11 bases lying between them. This CDR3 has 13 amino acids. CDR3 region: CASIMTGYNEQFF. In DNA, the CDR3 is TGTGCCAGTATTATGACAGGTTACAATGAGCAGTTCTTC.

Worth noting for this clonotype: This sequence may be a read error, since a much larger clone differs from it by one base. J is TRBJ2-5 and V is TRBV10-3, with TRBD2 matching 10 bases. The germline V gene has CDR1 ENHRY and CDR2 SYGVKD. The junction had 10 bases not matched to a gene; V was cut back by 8 bases and J by 4 bases. This CDR3 has 15 amino acids. CDR3 in DNA: TGTGCCATCCGTAGGGGAGCGGGGGGGCGAGAGACCCAGTACTTC. Translation gives CAIRRGAGGRETQYF.

This clonotype was seen at least ten times. V gene TRBV28 combines with J gene TRBJ2-4; D may be TRBD1 (6 bases). Germline CDR1 and CDR2: MDHEN and SYDVKM. V was shortened by 3 bases and J by 1 base, with 13 bases between the two germline ends. CDR3 size: 16 residues. CDR3 residues: CASSFRTARAKNIQYF. For the CDR3, the DNA is TGTGCCAGCAGTTTCCGGACAGCTCGGGCCAAAAACATTCAGTACTTC.